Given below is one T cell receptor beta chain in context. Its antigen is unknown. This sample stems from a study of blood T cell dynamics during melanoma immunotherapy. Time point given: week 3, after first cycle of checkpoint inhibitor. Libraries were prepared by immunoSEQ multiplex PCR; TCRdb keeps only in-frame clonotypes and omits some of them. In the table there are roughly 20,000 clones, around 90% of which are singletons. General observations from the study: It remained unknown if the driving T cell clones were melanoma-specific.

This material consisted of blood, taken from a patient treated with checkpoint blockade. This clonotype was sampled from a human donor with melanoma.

The CDR3 DNA sequence: TGCGCCAGCAGCTTGGGACTACCGAGCACAGATACGCAGTATTTT. It codes for CASSLGLPSTDTQYF. The chain couples TRBV5-1 to TRBJ2-3; the D gene is possibly TRBD2 (5 bases). Germline loops: CDR1 SGHRS, CDR2 YFSETQ. The V gene lost 0 bases and the J gene lost 0 bases, with 8 bases spanning the gap. The CDR3 contains 15 residues.